This T cell receptor (beta chain) was sequenced for a study of blood T cell repertoires in COVID-19. Germline loops: CDR1 LGHDT, CDR2 YNNKEL (reference sequence). Trimming removed 2 bases at V and 6 bases at J, with 10 bases between. The CDR3 runs 14 residues. Source study methods: How many nucleated cells were present was estimated from reference gene primer amplification. Assay used: immunoSEQ multiplex PCR; TCRdb lists only in-frame clones, some missing. The V and J calls and the clone size are those of that table, but D and trimming were determined from the DNA. The sample yields about 500,000 clones, roughly 87% seen once.

Sequenced material: PBMCs or T cells enriched from blood (not recorded which). The sequence came from a woman younger than 30 who had recovered from COVID-19. The gene calls are TRBV3-1 (or the pseudogene TRBV3-2) and TRBJ2-2; TRBD1 might be the D (5 bases). Written as DNA, the CDR3 is TGTGCCAGCAGCCAAAGTTTAGGGGCCGGGGAGCTGTTTTTT. It encodes CASSQSLGAGELFF.